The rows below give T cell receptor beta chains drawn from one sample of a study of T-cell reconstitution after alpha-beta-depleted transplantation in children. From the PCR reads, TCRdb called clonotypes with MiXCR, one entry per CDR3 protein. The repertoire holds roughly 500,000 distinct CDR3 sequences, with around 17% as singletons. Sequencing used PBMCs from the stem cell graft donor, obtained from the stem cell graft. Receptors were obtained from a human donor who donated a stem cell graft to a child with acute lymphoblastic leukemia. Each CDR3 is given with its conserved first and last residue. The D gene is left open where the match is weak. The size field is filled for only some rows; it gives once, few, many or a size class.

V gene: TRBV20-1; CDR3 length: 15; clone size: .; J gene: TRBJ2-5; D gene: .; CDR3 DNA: TGCAGTGCTAGAGACCCGGCTCGGGGGTGGGAGACCCAGTACTTC; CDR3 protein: CSARDPARGWETQYF
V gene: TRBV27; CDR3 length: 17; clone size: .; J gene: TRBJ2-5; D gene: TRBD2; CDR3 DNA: TGTGCCAGCAGTTTATCTTTCGGACTAGCCCTCCAAGAGACCCAGTACTTC; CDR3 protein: CASSLSFGLALQETQYF
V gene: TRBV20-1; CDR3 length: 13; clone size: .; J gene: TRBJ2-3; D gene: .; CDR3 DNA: TGCAGTGCTCCGGGCGGAAGCACAGATACGCAGTATTTT; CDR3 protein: CSAPGGSTDTQYF
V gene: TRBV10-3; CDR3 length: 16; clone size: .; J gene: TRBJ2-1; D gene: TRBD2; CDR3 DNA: TGTGCCATCAGTGAGGCTAGCGGGAGTAAGGGGGATGAGCAGTTCTTC; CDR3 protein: CAISEASGSKGDEQFF
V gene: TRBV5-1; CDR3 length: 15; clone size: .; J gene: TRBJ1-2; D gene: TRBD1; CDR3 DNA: TGCGCCAGCAGTCCATGGTCAACAGGGGCTTATGGCTACACCTTC; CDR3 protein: CASSPWSTGAYGYTF
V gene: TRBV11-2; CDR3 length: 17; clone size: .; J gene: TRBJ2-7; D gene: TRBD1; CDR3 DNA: TGTGCCAGCAGCTTAACCCCGGGACAGGGTAGCTCCTACGAGCAGTACTTC; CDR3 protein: CASSLTPGQGSSYEQYF
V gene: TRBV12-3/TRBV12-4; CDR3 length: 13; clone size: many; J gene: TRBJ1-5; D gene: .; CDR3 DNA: TGTGCCAGCAGTTCCAGGGGTCCCCCGCCCCAGCATTTT; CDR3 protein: CASSSRGPPPQHF
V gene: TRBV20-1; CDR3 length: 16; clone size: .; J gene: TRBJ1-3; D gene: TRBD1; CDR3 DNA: TGCAGTGCCCCCAGAGGGGGACAGGGAAGGGGAAACACCATATATTTT; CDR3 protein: CSAPRGGQGRGNTIYF
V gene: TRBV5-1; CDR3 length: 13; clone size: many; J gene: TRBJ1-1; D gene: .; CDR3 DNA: TGCGCCAGCAGCTTCAGGGGGAACACTGAAGCTTTCTTT; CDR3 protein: CASSFRGNTEAFF
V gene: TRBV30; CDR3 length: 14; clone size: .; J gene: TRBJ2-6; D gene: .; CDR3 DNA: TGTGCCTGGTGGGTATCGGCTGGGGCCAACGTCCTGACTTTC; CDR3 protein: CAWWVSAGANVLTF
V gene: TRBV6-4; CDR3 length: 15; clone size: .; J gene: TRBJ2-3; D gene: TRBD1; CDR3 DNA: TGTGCCAGCAGCCTGGGACAGCAGCACACAGATACGCAGTATTTT; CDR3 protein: CASSLGQQHTDTQYF
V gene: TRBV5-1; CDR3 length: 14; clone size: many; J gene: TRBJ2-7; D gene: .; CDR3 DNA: TGCGCCAGCAGCTCCGCAGGGATTTCCTACGAGCAGTACTTC; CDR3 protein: CASSSAGISYEQYF
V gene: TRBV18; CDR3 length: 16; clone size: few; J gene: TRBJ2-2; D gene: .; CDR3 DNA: TGTGCCAGCTCACGTGTCGGGACACGCAACACCGGGGAGCTGTTTTTT; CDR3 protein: CASSRVGTRNTGELFF
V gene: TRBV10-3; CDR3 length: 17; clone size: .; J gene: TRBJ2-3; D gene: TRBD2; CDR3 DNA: TGTGCCATCAGCGGGACTAGCGGCCAGGGAAGCACAGATACGCAGTATTTT; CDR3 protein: CAISGTSGQGSTDTQYF
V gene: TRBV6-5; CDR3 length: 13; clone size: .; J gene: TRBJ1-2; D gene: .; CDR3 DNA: TGTGCCAGCAGTCGCCTCGGAGTAAACGGCTACACCTTC; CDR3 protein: CASSRLGVNGYTF
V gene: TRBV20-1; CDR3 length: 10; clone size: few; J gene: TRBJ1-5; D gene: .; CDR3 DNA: TGCAGTGCTTCGATTCAGCCCCAGCATTTT; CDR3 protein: CSASIQPQHF
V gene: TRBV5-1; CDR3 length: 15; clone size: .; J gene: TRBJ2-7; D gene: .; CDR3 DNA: TGCGCCAGCAGCTTGTATGGCGAACCCACCTACGAGCAGTACTTC; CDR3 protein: CASSLYGEPTYEQYF
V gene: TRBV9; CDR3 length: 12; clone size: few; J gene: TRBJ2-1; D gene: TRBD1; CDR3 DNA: TGTGCCAGCGGACAGGGGATGCATGAGCAGTTCTTC; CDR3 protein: CASGQGMHEQFF
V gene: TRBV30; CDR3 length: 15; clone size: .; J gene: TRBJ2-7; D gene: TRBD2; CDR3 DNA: TGTGCCTGGAGTGTTGGACTAGCGGGCTCCTACGAGCAGTACTTC; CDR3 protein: CAWSVGLAGSYEQYF
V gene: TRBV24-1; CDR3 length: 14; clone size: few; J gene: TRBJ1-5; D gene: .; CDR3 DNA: TGTGCCACCAGTGATGCTACAGGGTATCAGCCCCAGCATTTT; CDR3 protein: CATSDATGYQPQHF
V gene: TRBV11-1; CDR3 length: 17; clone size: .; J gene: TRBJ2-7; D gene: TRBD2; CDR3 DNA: TGTGCCAGCAGCTTAGGTGGGAGCGGGAGAGGAGGAGGCGAGCAGTACTTC; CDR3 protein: CASSLGGSGRGGGEQYF
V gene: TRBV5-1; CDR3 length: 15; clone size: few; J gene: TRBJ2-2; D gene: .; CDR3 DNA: TGCGCCAGCAGCTCGGGGAGTTACGGCACCGGGGAGCTGTTTTTT; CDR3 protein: CASSSGSYGTGELFF
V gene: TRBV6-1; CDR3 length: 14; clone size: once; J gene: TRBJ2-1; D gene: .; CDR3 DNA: TGTGCCAGCAGAATAGCGAGCTCCTACAATGAGCAGTTCTTC; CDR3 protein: CASRIASSYNEQFF
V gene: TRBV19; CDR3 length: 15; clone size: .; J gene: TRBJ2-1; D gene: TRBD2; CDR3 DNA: TGTGCCAGTAGTAATAGCGGGAGGGGGAACAATGAGCAGTTCTTC; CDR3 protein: CASSNSGRGNNEQFF
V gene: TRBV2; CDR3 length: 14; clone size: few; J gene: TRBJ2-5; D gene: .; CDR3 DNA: TGTGCCAGCAGTGAAGCCCCCCAACCGGAGACCCAGTACTTC; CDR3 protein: CASSEAPQPETQYF
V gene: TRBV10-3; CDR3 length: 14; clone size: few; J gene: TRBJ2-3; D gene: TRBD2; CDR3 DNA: TGTGCCATCAAAGGTGGGAGGGCCAGGGATACGCAGTATTTT; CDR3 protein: CAIKGGRARDTQYF
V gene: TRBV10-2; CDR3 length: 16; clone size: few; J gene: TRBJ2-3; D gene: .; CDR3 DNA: TGCGCCAGCAGTGAGGTTCCGGGTGGGAACACAGATACGCAGTATTTT; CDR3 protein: CASSEVPGGNTDTQYF
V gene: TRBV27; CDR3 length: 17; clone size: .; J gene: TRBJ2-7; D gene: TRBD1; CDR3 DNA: TGTGCCAGCAGTTCCGACAGGGGGGATACTAACTCCTACGAGCAGTACTTC; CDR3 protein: CASSSDRGDTNSYEQYF
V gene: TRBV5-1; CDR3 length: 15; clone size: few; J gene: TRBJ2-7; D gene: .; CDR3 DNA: TGCGCCAGCAGCTTGGAAGGGACTGCTACCTACGAGCAGTACTTC; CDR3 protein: CASSLEGTATYEQYF
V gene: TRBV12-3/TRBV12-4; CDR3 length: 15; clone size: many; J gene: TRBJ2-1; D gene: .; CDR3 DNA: TGTGCCAGCAGTGATCTACTATCCGCACAAAATGAGCAGTTCTTC; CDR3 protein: CASSDLLSAQNEQFF
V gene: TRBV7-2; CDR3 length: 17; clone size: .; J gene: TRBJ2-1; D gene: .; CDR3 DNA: TGTGCCAGCAGCTTAGCGCTTGGGGGGAGGATGGGGGATGAGCAGTTCTTC; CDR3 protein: CASSLALGGRMGDEQFF
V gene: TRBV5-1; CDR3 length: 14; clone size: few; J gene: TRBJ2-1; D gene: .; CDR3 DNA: TGCGCCAGCAGCTTGGCAACCGGGTATCATGAGCAGTTCTTC; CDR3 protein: CASSLATGYHEQFF
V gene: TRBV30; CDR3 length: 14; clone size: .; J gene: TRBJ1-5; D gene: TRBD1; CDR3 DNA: TGTGCCTGGACCCACCAGGGGGGAAATCAGCCCCAGCATTTT; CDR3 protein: CAWTHQGGNQPQHF
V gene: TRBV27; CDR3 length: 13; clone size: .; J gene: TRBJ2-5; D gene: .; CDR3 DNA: TGTGCCAGCAGTTACCAGGGGGGTAAGACCCAGTACTTC; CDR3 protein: CASSYQGGKTQYF
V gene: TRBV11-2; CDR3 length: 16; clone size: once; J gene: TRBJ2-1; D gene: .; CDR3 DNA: TGTGCCAGCAGCCTCGCCCCGGGACTCGACTACAATGAGCAGTTCTTC; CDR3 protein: CASSLAPGLDYNEQFF
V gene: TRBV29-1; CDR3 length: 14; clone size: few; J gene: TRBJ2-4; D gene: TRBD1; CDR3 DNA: TGCAGCGGCTTGGAGACAGGGAGTTCAAACATTCAGTACTTC; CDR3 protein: CSGLETGSSNIQYF
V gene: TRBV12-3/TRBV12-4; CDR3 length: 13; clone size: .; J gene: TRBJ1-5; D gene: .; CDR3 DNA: TGTGCCAGCACCTGGAGAAGAAGCCAGCCCCAGCATTTT; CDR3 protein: CASTWRRSQPQHF
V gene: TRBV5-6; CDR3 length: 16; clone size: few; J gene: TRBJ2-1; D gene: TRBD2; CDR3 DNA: TGTGCCAGCAGCTGGGGGACTAGCGGGCCTGATAATGAGCAGTTCTTC; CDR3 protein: CASSWGTSGPDNEQFF
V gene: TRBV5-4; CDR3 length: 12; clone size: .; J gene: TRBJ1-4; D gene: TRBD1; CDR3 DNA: TGTGCCAGCAGGGACAGGGGAGGGAAACTGTTTTTT; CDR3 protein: CASRDRGGKLFF